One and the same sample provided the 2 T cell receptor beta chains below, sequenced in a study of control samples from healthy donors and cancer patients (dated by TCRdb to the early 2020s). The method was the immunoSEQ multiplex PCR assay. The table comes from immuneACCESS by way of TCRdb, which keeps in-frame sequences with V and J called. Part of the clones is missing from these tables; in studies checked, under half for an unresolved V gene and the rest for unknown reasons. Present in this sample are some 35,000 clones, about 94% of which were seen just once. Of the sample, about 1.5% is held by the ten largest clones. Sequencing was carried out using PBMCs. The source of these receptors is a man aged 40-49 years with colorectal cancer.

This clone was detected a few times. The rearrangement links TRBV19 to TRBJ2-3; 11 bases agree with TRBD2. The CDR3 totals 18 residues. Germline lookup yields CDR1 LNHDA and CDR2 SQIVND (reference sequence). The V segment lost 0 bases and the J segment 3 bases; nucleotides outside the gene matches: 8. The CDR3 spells CASSIDTVTSGDTDTQYF. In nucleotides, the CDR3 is TGTGCCAGTAGTATAGATACTGTGACTAGCGGGGATACAGATACGCAGTATTTT.

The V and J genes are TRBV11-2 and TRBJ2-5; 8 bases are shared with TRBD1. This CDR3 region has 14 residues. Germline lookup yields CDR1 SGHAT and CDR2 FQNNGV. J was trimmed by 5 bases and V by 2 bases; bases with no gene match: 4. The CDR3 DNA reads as TGTGCCAGCAGCTTATCAGGGGGCGTGGAGACCCAGTACTTC. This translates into CASSLSGGVETQYF.